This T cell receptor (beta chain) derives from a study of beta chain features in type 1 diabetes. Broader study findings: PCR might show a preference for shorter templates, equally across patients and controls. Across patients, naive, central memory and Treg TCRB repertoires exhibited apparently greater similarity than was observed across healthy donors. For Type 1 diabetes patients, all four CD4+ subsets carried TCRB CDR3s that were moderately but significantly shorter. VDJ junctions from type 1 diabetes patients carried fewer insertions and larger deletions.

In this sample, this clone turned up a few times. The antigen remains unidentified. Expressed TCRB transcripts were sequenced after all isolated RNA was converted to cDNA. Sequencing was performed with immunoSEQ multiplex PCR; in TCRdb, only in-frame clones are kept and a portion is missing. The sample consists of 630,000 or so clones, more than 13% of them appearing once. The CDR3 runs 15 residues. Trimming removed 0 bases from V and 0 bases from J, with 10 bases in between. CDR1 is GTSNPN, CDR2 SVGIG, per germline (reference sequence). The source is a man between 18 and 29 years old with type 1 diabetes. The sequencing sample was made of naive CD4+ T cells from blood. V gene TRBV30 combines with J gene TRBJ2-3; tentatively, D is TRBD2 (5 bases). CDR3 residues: CAWSVSGGSTDTQYF. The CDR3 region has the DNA TGTGCCTGGAGTGTATCGGGCGGGAGCACAGATACGCAGTATTTT.